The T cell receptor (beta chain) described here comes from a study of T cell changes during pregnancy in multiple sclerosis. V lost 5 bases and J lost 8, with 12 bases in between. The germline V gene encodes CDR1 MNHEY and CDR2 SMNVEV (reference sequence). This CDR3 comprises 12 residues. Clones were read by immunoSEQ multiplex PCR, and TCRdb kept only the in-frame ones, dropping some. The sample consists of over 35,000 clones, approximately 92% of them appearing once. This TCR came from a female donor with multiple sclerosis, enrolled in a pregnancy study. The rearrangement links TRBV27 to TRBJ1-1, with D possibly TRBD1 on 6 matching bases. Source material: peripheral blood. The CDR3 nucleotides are TGTGCCAGCAGTCGAATGGGGACAGAAGCTTTCTTT. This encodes CASSRMGTEAFF.